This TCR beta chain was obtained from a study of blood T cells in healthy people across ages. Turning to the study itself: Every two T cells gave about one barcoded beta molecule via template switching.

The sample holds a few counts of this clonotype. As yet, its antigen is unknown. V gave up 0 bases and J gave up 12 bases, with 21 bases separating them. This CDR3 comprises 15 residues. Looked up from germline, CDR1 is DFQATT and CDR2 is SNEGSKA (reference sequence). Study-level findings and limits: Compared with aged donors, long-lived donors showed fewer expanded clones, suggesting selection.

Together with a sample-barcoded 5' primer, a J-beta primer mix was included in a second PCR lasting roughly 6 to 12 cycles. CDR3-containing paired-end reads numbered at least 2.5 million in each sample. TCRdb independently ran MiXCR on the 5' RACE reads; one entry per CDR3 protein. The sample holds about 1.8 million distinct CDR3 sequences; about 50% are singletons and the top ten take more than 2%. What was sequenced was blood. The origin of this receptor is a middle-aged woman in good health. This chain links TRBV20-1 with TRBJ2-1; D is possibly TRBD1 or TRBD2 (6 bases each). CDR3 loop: CSARDIPGAEFVQFF. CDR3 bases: TGCAGTGCTAGAGATATTCCGGGGGCCGAGTTTGTGCAGTTCTTC.